The 30 T cell receptor beta chains given below trace back to one sample, sequenced in a study of T cells after yellow fever vaccination. TCRdb re-called the 5' RACE reads through MiXCR, storing one row per CDR3 protein. The sample contains some 52,000 distinct CDR3 sequences, 6.6% of which appear only once. Material: CD8+ T cells not binding an NS4B(214-222) dextramer, sorted from PBMCs, obtained about 41 days after the first yellow fever vaccination. The receptors shown here come from a man aged 18 to 30 who received the YFV17D yellow fever vaccine.

This clonotype showed up many times. Here the CDR3 DNA reads TGTGCCAGCCGTCCGGGACAGAACACCGGGGAGCTGTTTTTT. Translation gives CASRPGQNTGELFF. The chain recombines TRBV9 with TRBJ2-2; perhaps TRBD1 as D (6 bases). Germline V gene data show CDR1 as SGDLS and CDR2 as YYNGEE. The V and J ends lost 7 bases and 1 base respectively, with 11 bases between them. The length of the CDR3 is 14 residues.

This clonotype has only a few counts. This sequence joins TRBV7-4 and TRBJ2-5; 7 positions agree with TRBD2. Trimming cost V 5 bases and J 4 bases; bases outside gene matches: 16. CDR3 length: 17 residues. Germline CDR1 and CDR2: SGHVT and SQSDAQ. The CDR3 sequence is CASSPDFISGERETQYF. CDR3 coding DNA: TGTGCCAGCAGCCCTGACTTCATCAGCGGGGAGAGAGAGACCCAGTACTTC. Supplemented by reference TRBV7-4 and TRBJ2-5, the full variable domain reads GAGVSQSPRYKVAKRGRDVALRCDSISGHVTLYWYRQTLGQGSEVLTYSQSDAQRDKSGRPSGRFSAERPERSVSTLKIQRTEQGDSAVYLCASSPDFISGERETQYFGPGTRLLVL.

This clonotype was recorded at least ten times. The J gene is TRBJ1-2, the V gene TRBV7-9; D call uncertain. CDR1 and CDR2 (germline): SEHNR, FQNEAQ (reference sequence). Trimming shortened V by 1 base and J by 4 bases, and 16 bases separated the two germline ends. The CDR3 extends over 16 amino acids. As DNA, the CDR3 is TGTGCCAGCAGCTTAGGAGGGTCAGGCCCTACCTATGGCTACACCTTC. Translated: CASSLGGSGPTYGYTF.

This clonotype has a handful of counts. J is TRBJ1-2 and V is TRBV4-1, with D possibly being TRBD1 (5 bases). The CDR3 covers 16 residues. CDR1 MGHRA and CDR2 YSYEKL come from the germline V gene. V gave up 0 bases and J gave up 3 bases, with 14 bases separating them. CDR3 nucleotides: TGCGCCAGCAGCCAAGAAGGGAGAGGAGGGGACTATGGCTACACCTTC. This gives the protein CASSQEGRGGDYGYTF.

This clonotype came up many times. V and J are TRBV27 and TRBJ1-4; the D is unclear. The CDR3 loop spans 14 amino acids. With 6 bases removed from V and 4 bases from J, the gap between germline ends came to 12 bases. Germline CDR1 MNHEY, CDR2 SMNVEV (reference sequence). CDR3 coding DNA: TGTGCCAGCAGGGATACAGCATATAATGAAAAACTGTTTTTT. Translated: CASRDTAYNEKLFF.

The chain joins TRBV7-8 to TRBJ2-1, with TRBD2 identical over 12 bases. The trim removed 2 bases at V and 0 bases at J, leaving 11 bases unmatched. CDR1 and CDR2 from the germline V gene are SGHVS and FQNEAQ. The CDR3 totals 20 residues. The CDR3 DNA reads as TGTGCCAGCAGCTTACCCCGACTAGCGGGGGCCCCAGGCTCCTACAATGAGCAGTTCTTC. Translated, it gives CASSLPRLAGAPGSYNEQFF.

This clonotype was detected many times. The rearrangement joins TRBV28 to TRBJ2-7; D not certain. CDR1 and CDR2 from the germline V gene are MDHEN and SYDVKM. Trimming took 2 bases from V and 3 from J, leaving 14 bases between them. The CDR3 is made up of 15 amino acids. The CDR3 nucleotides read TGTGCCAGCAGTTTAAGAGGCTCGTCCCTCTACGAGCAGTACGTC. It is translated as CASSLRGSSLYEQYV.

Only a few counts were recorded for this clonotype. The V gene is TRBV6-1, the J gene TRBJ2-5; D is undetermined. Trimming took off 6 bases at V and 7 bases at J, with 9 bases between the two ends. Germline lookup yields CDR1 MNHNS and CDR2 SASEGT. The CDR3 spans 11 residues. In DNA, the CDR3 is TGTGCCAGCAGGATAGCTGTGACCCAGTACTTC. Protein product: CASRIAVTQYF.

On this clonotype itself: One end of the junction varies from germline; a read error may be responsible. This chain joins TRBV4-2 and TRBJ1-1, with a weak D call TRBD1 (6 bases). CDR1 and CDR2 (germline): LGHNA, YNFKEQ. There are 13 residues in the CDR3. The DNA of the CDR3 is TGTGCCAGCGGCCATGGGACAAACACTGAAGCTTTCTTT. Translation: CASGHGTNTEAFF.

The count of this clonotype is one. Being one base from a much bigger clone, this may be a read error. V usage is TRBV4-1 and J usage is TRBJ1-5; D is undetermined. CDR3 length: 13 residues. V gave up 0 bases and J gave up 7 bases, with 7 bases separating them. Germline lookup yields CDR1 MGHRA and CDR2 YSYEKL. In DNA form, the CDR3 reads TGCGCCAGCAGCCAAGATGGGAAGCAGCCCCAGCATTTT. Translated, it gives CASSQDGKQPQHF.

This clonotype occurred many times. The genes are TRBV12-3 or TRBV12-4 and TRBJ1-6; D gene ambiguous. The CDR3 covers 14 residues. Trimming took off 2 bases at V and 7 bases at J, with 9 bases between the two ends. Written as DNA, the CDR3 is TGTGCCAGCAGTTTAAGACTGTTGAATTCACCCCTCCACTTT. This sequence encodes CASSLRLLNSPLHF.

As regards this clonotype: A read error may explain this, as a much larger clone is one base away. V is TRBV9 and J is TRBJ2-1; tentatively, D is TRBD2 (6 bases). The CDR3 spans 15 residues. Germline V lookup: CDR1 SGDLS, CDR2 YYNGEE. V lost 3 bases and J lost 4, with 14 bases in between. CDR3 bases: TGTGCCAGCAGCGACGAAGACGGGAGTTACAATGAGCAGTTCTTC. It is translated as CASSDEDGSYNEQFF.

This clonotype was seen a few times. The gene calls are TRBV14 and TRBJ2-2; TRBD2 matches 13 bases. Looked up from germline, CDR1 is SGHDN and CDR2 is FVKESK. J gave up 6 bases and V 4 bases, and 8 bases lay outside the gene matches. The CDR3 runs to 17 residues. CDR3 bases: TGTGCCAGCAGCCGCTCAACTAGCGGGGGGGCCGCCGGGGAGCTGTTTTTT. This codes for CASSRSTSGGAAGELFF. Based on the CDR3 plus reference TRBV14 and TRBJ2-2, the full variable domain is EAGVTQFPSHSVIEKGQTVTLRCDPISGHDNLYWYRRVMGKEIKFLLHFVKESKQDESGMPNNRFLAERTGGTYSTLKVQPAELEDSGVYFCASSRSTSGGAAGELFFGEGSRLTVL.

This clonotype was detected ten times or more. This chain uses TRBV5-1 with TRBJ2-7; 8 bases are shared with TRBD1. This CDR3 contains 15 residues. V lost 4 bases, J lost 4 bases, and 10 bases stayed unmatched. The V gene's germline CDR1 is SGHRS and CDR2 YFSETQ. As DNA, the CDR3 is TGCGCCAGCAGCCACCCCGGACAGGGTCGATACGAGCAGTACTTC. It codes for CASSHPGQGRYEQYF.

The sample holds a few counts of this clonotype. This rearrangement joins TRBV10-3 to TRBJ2-2; 10 bases are a match to TRBD1. The V segment lost 2 bases and the J segment 6 bases; nucleotides outside the gene matches: 3. Germline V gives CDR1 ENHRY, CDR2 SYGVKD. This CDR3 has 15 residues. CDR3: CAISEDRGLAGELFF. The CDR3 DNA is TGTGCCATCAGTGAGGACAGGGGGCTCGCCGGGGAGCTGTTTTTT.

V usage is TRBV12-3 or TRBV12-4 and J usage is TRBJ1-4; the match to TRBD1 covers 9 bases. CDR3 length: 15 amino acids. V shed 3 bases and J 7 bases; nucleotides not matched to a gene: 6. The CDR3 reads CASSLGTGIGEKLFF. DNA for the CDR3: TGTGCCAGCAGTTTGGGGACAGGGATTGGTGAAAAACTGTTTTTT.

This clonotype was observed a few times. The chain uses TRBV6-2 or TRBV6-3 and TRBJ2-2; D is uncertain. Germline assignment: CDR1 MNHEY and CDR2 SVGEGT. Trimming took off 6 bases at V and 6 bases at J, with 8 bases between the two ends. This CDR3 is built from 12 residues. This chain's CDR3 is CASSKDPGELFF. CDR3 coding DNA: TGTGCCAGCAGCAAGGACCCCGGGGAGCTGTTTTTT.

A few counts support this clonotype. This rearrangement joins TRBV19 to TRBJ2-7; possibly TRBD1 for D (5 bases). V was shortened by 5 bases and J by 3 bases, with 11 bases between the two germline ends. Germline V CDR1 and CDR2: LNHDA, SQIVND (reference sequence). This CDR3 spans 13 amino acids. This chain's CDR3 is CASSPGIGYEQYV. The CDR3 DNA reads as TGTGCCAGTAGTCCAGGGATAGGCTACGAGCAGTACGTC.

This rearrangement joins TRBV7-9 to TRBJ1-5; D not resolved. Germline V gene data show CDR1 as SEHNR and CDR2 as FQNEAQ (reference sequence). Trimming shortened V by 3 bases and J by 7 bases, and 7 bases separated the two germline ends. The CDR3 runs 12 residues. The CDR3 DNA sequence: TGTGCCAGCAGCTTGGCGGACCAGCCCCAGCATTTT. This encodes CASSLADQPQHF. The whole variable domain, remainder taken from reference TRBV7-9 and TRBJ1-5, is DTGVSQNPRHKITKRGQNVTFRCDPISEHNRLYWYRQTLGQGPEFLTYFQNEAQLEKSRLLSDRFSAERPKGSFSTLEIQRTEQGDSAMYLCASSLADQPQHFGDGTRLSIL.

This clonotype has a count of ten or more. The chain uses TRBV5-6 and TRBJ2-2; unclear D gene. V lost 2 bases to trimming and J lost 5 bases, with 13 bases between them. The CDR3 has 15 residues. Germline values: CDR1 SGHDT, CDR2 YYEEEE. The CDR3 region has the DNA TGTGCCAGCAGCTTTGTGAACATGGGAACCGGGGAGCTGTTTTTT. Encoded protein: CASSFVNMGTGELFF.

The gene calls are TRBV7-2 and TRBJ2-2; 7 nucleotides agree with TRBD2. CDR3 length equals 15 residues. The V gene's germline CDR1 is SGHTA and CDR2 FQGNSA. With V trimmed by 0 bases and J by 6 bases, 4 bases remained unmatched. CDR3 amino acids: CASSLAGGRAGELFF. The DNA of the CDR3 is TGTGCCAGCAGCTTAGCGGGTGGGAGGGCCGGGGAGCTGTTTTTT. The variable domain in full, with the rest retrieved from reference TRBV7-2 and TRBJ2-2, is GAGVSQSPSNKVTEKGKDVELRCDPISGHTALYWYRQSLGQGLEFLIYFQGNSAPDKSGLPSDRFSAERTGGSVSTLTIQRTQQEDSAVYLCASSLAGGRAGELFFGEGSRLTVL.

The genes are TRBV5-6 and TRBJ2-1; tentative D call: TRBD2 (6 bases). Trimming shortened V by 4 bases and J by 2 bases, and 10 bases separated the two germline ends. CDR3 length equals 14 residues. Germline values: CDR1 SGHDT, CDR2 YYEEEE. Written as DNA, the CDR3 is TGTGCCAGCAGCGGAGGGATAGCCTACAATGAGCAGTTCTTC. Residues: CASSGGIAYNEQFF.

The genes are TRBV9 and TRBJ2-1; 7 bases align to TRBD2. Trimming cost V 4 bases and J 5 bases; bases outside gene matches: 6. CDR1 SGDLS and CDR2 YYNGEE come from the germline V gene. This CDR3 region has 14 residues. The CDR3 nucleotides read TGTGCCAGCAGCCCTCGGGGGGTAGACAATGAGCAGTTCTTC. Translating it yields CASSPRGVDNEQFF. Supplemented by reference TRBV9 and TRBJ2-1, the full variable domain reads DSGVTQTPKHLITATGQRVTLRCSPRSGDLSVYWYQQSLDQGLQFLIQYYNGEERAKGNILERFSAQQFPDLHSELNLSSLELGDSALYFCASSPRGVDNEQFFGPGTRLTVL.

The chain is built from TRBV7-8 and TRBJ2-5; tentatively, D is TRBD2 (6 bases). Per germline, CDR1 SGHVS and CDR2 FQNEAQ. The ends were cut back, 5 bases at V and 5 bases at J, with 18 bases in the middle. CDR3 length equals 15 residues. The CDR3 bases are TGTGCCAGCAGCCCCCGTACGGGTCGGGAGGAGACCCAGTACTTC. This gives the protein CASSPRTGREETQYF.

This clonotype was seen repeatedly, ten times or more. J is TRBJ1-5 and V is TRBV4-1; 9 nucleotides line up with TRBD1. Germline trimming cut 1 base from V and 7 bases from J; bases unmatched to any gene: 5. The CDR3 has 15 residues. Germline lookup yields CDR1 MGHRA and CDR2 YSYEKL. This CDR3 reads CASSQGGTGYQPQHF. CDR3 bases: TGCGCCAGCAGCCAAGGCGGGACAGGGTACCAGCCCCAGCATTTT.

The chain recombines TRBV7-9 with TRBJ2-1, with 16 bases aligning to TRBD2. This CDR3 has 17 residues. Germline lookup yields CDR1 SEHNR and CDR2 FQNEAQ (reference sequence). Trimming cost V 7 bases and J 5 bases; bases outside gene matches: 8. The CDR3 coding sequence is TGTGCCAGCACCCCGGGACTAGCGGGGGGGCTTGACAATGAGCAGTTCTTC. The encoded protein is CASTPGLAGGLDNEQFF.

This rearrangement joins TRBV7-2 to TRBJ1-3; possibly TRBD1 for D (5 bases). The germline V gene has CDR1 SGHTA and CDR2 FQGNSA. V gave up 5 bases and J gave up 0 bases, with 14 bases separating them. CDR3 length equals 16 residues. CDR3 bases: TGTGCCAGCAGCACTAGTGGGACCTTCTCTGGAAACACCATATATTTT. It is translated as CASSTSGTFSGNTIYF.

This clonotype was picked up many times. This chain connects TRBV7-9 to TRBJ1-4, with no clear D. The germline V gene encodes CDR1 SEHNR and CDR2 FQNEAQ (reference sequence). CDR3 length: 13 residues. With 2 bases removed from V and 8 bases from J, the gap between germline ends came to 9 bases. CDR3 sequence (DNA): TGTGCCAGCAGCTTATCGGGTTTCGAAAAACTGTTTTTT. Translated, it gives CASSLSGFEKLFF.

This clonotype was seen many times. This chain links TRBV5-1 with TRBJ2-1; the D is unclear. This CDR3 spans 14 amino acids. Trimming shortened V by 5 bases and J by 0 bases, and 9 bases separated the two germline ends. The germline CDR1 and CDR2 sequences are SGHRS and YFSETQ. The CDR3 reads CASSSRSSYNEQFF. In DNA, the CDR3 is TGCGCCAGCAGTTCGCGGAGCTCCTACAATGAGCAGTTCTTC.

The table lists this clonotype with many counts. The J gene is TRBJ2-3, the V gene TRBV28, with D unresolved. With 4 bases removed from V and 7 bases from J, the gap between germline ends came to 15 bases. This CDR3 has 14 amino acids. The germline CDR1 and CDR2 sequences are MDHEN and SYDVKM. The CDR3 loop is CASSYRRTRHTQYF. CDR3 bases: TGTGCCAGCAGTTACCGACGGACCCGGCATACGCAGTATTTT.